This is a list of T cell receptor beta chains from one sample in a study of CD8 T cells in Susac syndrome. MiXCR was run by TCRdb on the immunoSEQ multiplex PCR reads, yielding one entry per CDR3 protein. The sample includes under 150,000 distinct CDR3 sequences, 95% of them seen just once. The sample was CD4+ T cells from PBMCs. Every receptor here comes from a human donor with Susac syndrome. Both conserved end residues are part of each CDR3. The order of the fields is clone size, V gene, D gene, J gene, CDR3 protein, CDR3 DNA. The D gene is left open where the match is weak. The size entry is marked missing in some rows and otherwise reads once, few, many or a size class.

clone size: NA; V gene: TRBV9; D gene: TRBD2; J gene: TRBJ2-3; CDR3 protein: CASSPRGAPSTDTQYF; CDR3 DNA: TGTGCCAGCAGCCCGCGGGGGGCACCGAGCACAGATACGCAGTATTTT
clone size: NA; V gene: TRBV7-3; D gene: NA; J gene: TRBJ1-1; CDR3 protein: CASSPEGNRVNTEAFF; CDR3 DNA: TGTGCCAGCAGCCCAGAAGGGAACAGGGTGAACACTGAAGCTTTCTTT
clone size: NA; V gene: TRBV2; D gene: NA; J gene: TRBJ2-7; CDR3 protein: CASSHLQQGGEQYF; CDR3 DNA: TGTGCCAGCAGTCACTTACAACAGGGCGGGGAGCAGTACTTC
clone size: NA; V gene: TRBV29-1; D gene: NA; J gene: TRBJ1-4; CDR3 protein: CSAYGRGVEKLFF; CDR3 DNA: TGCAGCGCCTACGGCAGAGGGGTTGAAAAACTGTTTTTT
clone size: NA; V gene: TRBV2; D gene: NA; J gene: TRBJ2-1; CDR3 protein: CASSEGGHGLGLFF; CDR3 DNA: TGTGCCAGCAGCGAGGGTGGACACGGCCTAGGATTGTTCTTC
clone size: NA; V gene: TRBV3-1; D gene: TRBD1; J gene: TRBJ2-1; CDR3 protein: CASSQGGGQGYNEQFF; CDR3 DNA: TGTGCCAGCAGCCAAGGGGGGGGACAGGGATACAATGAGCAGTTCTTC
clone size: NA; V gene: TRBV6-5; D gene: NA; J gene: TRBJ1-2; CDR3 protein: CASSSQGVVDYGYTF; CDR3 DNA: TGTGCCAGCAGTTCCCAGGGTGTCGTAGACTATGGCTACACCTTC
clone size: once; V gene: TRBV25-1; D gene: NA; J gene: TRBJ1-5; CDR3 protein: CASSGSLGSNQPQHF; CDR3 DNA: TGTGCCAGCAGTGGGTCTCTGGGTAGCAATCAGCCCCAGCATTTT
clone size: NA; V gene: TRBV20-1; D gene: TRBD1; J gene: TRBJ1-6; CDR3 protein: CSASMRTGVVSPLHF; CDR3 DNA: TGCAGTGCTAGTATGCGGACAGGGGTTGTTTCACCCCTCCACTTT
clone size: NA; V gene: TRBV7-6; D gene: TRBD2; J gene: TRBJ2-1; CDR3 protein: CASSFPPSGGAREPEQFF; CDR3 DNA: TGTGCCAGCAGCTTTCCCCCTAGCGGGGGGGCAAGAGAGCCTGAGCAGTTCTTC
clone size: NA; V gene: TRBV4-2; D gene: NA; J gene: TRBJ1-5; CDR3 protein: CASSQDHGNQPQHF; CDR3 DNA: TGTGCCAGCAGCCAAGATCACGGCAATCAGCCCCAGCATTTT
clone size: NA; V gene: TRBV20-1; D gene: NA; J gene: TRBJ1-5; CDR3 protein: CSARTAGNQPQHF; CDR3 DNA: TGCAGTGCTCGGACAGCCGGCAATCAGCCCCAGCATTTT
clone size: once; V gene: TRBV20-1; D gene: NA; J gene: TRBJ1-2; CDR3 protein: CSARELGSGDGYTF; CDR3 DNA: TGCAGTGCTAGAGAGTTGGGGAGTGGCGATGGCTACACCTTC
clone size: NA; V gene: TRBV3-1; D gene: TRBD1; J gene: TRBJ1-2; CDR3 protein: CASSPPTGGHGYTF; CDR3 DNA: TGTGCCAGCAGCCCTCCGACAGGGGGCCATGGCTACACCTTC
clone size: NA; V gene: TRBV5-4; D gene: NA; J gene: TRBJ2-2; CDR3 protein: CASSLSITGELFF; CDR3 DNA: TGTGCCAGCAGCTTGTCGATCACCGGGGAGCTGTTTTTT
clone size: NA; V gene: TRBV24-1; D gene: TRBD2; J gene: TRBJ2-1; CDR3 protein: CATSGGGSYNEQFF; CDR3 DNA: TGTGCCACCAGTGGGGGGGGCTCCTACAATGAGCAGTTCTTC
clone size: NA; V gene: TRBV12-3/TRBV12-4; D gene: TRBD1; J gene: TRBJ1-4; CDR3 protein: CASRSTGPTNEKLFF; CDR3 DNA: TGTGCCAGCAGGTCGACAGGGCCAACTAATGAAAAACTGTTTTTT
clone size: NA; V gene: TRBV18; D gene: NA; J gene: TRBJ2-1; CDR3 protein: CASSPFLGNEQFF; CDR3 DNA: TGTGCCAGCTCACCATTTCTAGGCAATGAGCAGTTCTTC
clone size: once; V gene: TRBV29-1; D gene: NA; J gene: TRBJ2-3; CDR3 protein: CSGQNAGALTDTQYF; CDR3 DNA: TGCAGCGGCCAAAATGCTGGGGCCTTGACAGATACGCAGTATTTT
clone size: NA; V gene: TRBV7-2; D gene: TRBD1; J gene: TRBJ1-2; CDR3 protein: CASSLRPGGGYGYTF; CDR3 DNA: TGTGCCAGCAGCTTAAGGCCAGGGGGCGGCTATGGCTACACCTTC
clone size: NA; V gene: TRBV4-1; D gene: NA; J gene: TRBJ2-7; CDR3 protein: CASSQEGGSVVEQYF; CDR3 DNA: TGCGCCAGCAGCCAAGAAGGTGGCAGCGTGGTCGAGCAGTACTTC
clone size: NA; V gene: TRBV29-1; D gene: TRBD1; J gene: TRBJ1-1; CDR3 protein: CSVTGGEGTEAFF; CDR3 DNA: TGCAGCGTTACAGGGGGCGAGGGGACTGAAGCTTTCTTT
clone size: NA; V gene: TRBV4-1; D gene: TRBD2; J gene: TRBJ2-7; CDR3 protein: CASSHPNGWAGGEQYF; CDR3 DNA: TGCGCCAGCAGCCACCCGAATGGGTGGGCGGGAGGGGAGCAGTACTTC
clone size: NA; V gene: TRBV6-5; D gene: NA; J gene: TRBJ1-2; CDR3 protein: CASSRGTGGGYTF; CDR3 DNA: TGTGCCAGCAGCCGCGGGACCGGCGGAGGCTACACCTTC